A selection of T cell receptor beta chains follows, all from one sample in a study of OX40 agonist ivuxolimab in advanced cancers. Libraries were prepared by immunoSEQ multiplex PCR; TCRdb keeps only in-frame clonotypes and omits some of them. The sample holds 75,000 to 100,000 clones, under 85% seen once. Here the sequenced sample was CD4+ or CD8+ T cells sorted from blood, taken in a trial of the OX40 agonist ivuxolimab. The receptors shown here come from an adult with an advanced solid tumor such as melanoma, head and neck, liver or kidney cancer. Each CDR3 is given with its conserved first and last residue. D genes are given only for firm matches. Expanded clones get a size class; other rows say once, few or many, or leave the size out.

>TRBV5-1|15|.|.|TRBJ1-4
CASSLVGTMGEKLFF
TGCGCCAGCAGCTTGGTAGGGACAATGGGTGAAAAACTGTTTTTT
>TRBV19|15|.|TRBD1|TRBJ1-1
CASRGQGAMNTEAFF
TGTGCCAGTAGAGGACAGGGGGCAATGAACACTGAAGCTTTCTTT
>TRBV7-8|17|.|TRBD2|TRBJ2-3
CASSLLPIAGPKDTQYF
TGTGCCAGCAGCTTACTTCCCATAGCGGGACCAAAAGATACGCAGTATTTT
>TRBV5-6|16|.|.|TRBJ1-6
CASSFAASSYNSPLHF
TGTGCCAGCAGCTTTGCAGCGAGCTCCTATAATTCACCCCTCCACTTT
>TRBV27|14|.|TRBD1|TRBJ2-5
CASSLQQGGVTQYF
TGTGCCAGCAGTTTGCAACAGGGGGGTGTGACCCAGTACTTC
>TRBV14|19|.|TRBD2|TRBJ2-1
CASSQGWLAGGNRYNEQFF
TGTGCCAGCAGCCAGGGGTGGCTAGCGGGGGGCAACCGATACAATGAGCAGTTCTTC
>TRBV5-6|13|.|TRBD1|TRBJ1-2
CASSLGDSDGYTF
TGTGCCAGCAGCTTGGGGGACAGCGATGGCTACACCTTC
>TRBV6-1|14|.|.|TRBJ2-2
CASSLLVEAGELFF
TGTGCCAGCAGCCTTCTTGTTGAGGCCGGGGAGCTGTTTTTT
>TRBV7-8|15|.|TRBD1|TRBJ1-1
CASTMRDRGGTEAFF
TGTGCCAGCACAATGAGGGACAGGGGAGGCACTGAAGCTTTCTTT
>TRBV11-1|13|.|.|TRBJ1-1
CASSREWATEAFF
TGTGCCAGCAGCCGCGAGTGGGCCACTGAAGCTTTCTTT
>TRBV5-4|15|.|.|TRBJ1-1
CASSLGQGLNTEAFF
TGTGCCAGCAGCTTGGGGCAGGGCTTGAACACTGAAGCTTTCTTT
>TRBV7-9|15|.|.|TRBJ2-1
CVSSLTGSSYNEQFF
TGTGTCAGCAGCCTCACCGGGAGCTCCTACAATGAGCAGTTCTTC
>TRBV10-1|15|.|.|TRBJ1-2
CASSESTTANYGYTF
TGCGCCAGCAGTGAGTCGACGACAGCCAACTATGGCTACACCTTC
>TRBV10-3|16|.|TRBD2|TRBJ2-7
CAISSELAGDFSEQYF
TGTGCCATCAGTTCCGAACTAGCGGGAGACTTCTCCGAGCAGTACTTC
>TRBV2|15|.|.|TRBJ1-4
CASSPRQGQMEKLFF
TGTGCCAGCAGCCCCCGGCAGGGTCAGATGGAGAAACTGTTTTTT
>TRBV9|15|.|TRBD1|TRBJ1-2
CASSPRQGRGYGYTF
TGTGCCAGCAGCCCCCGACAGGGTAGAGGCTATGGCTACACCTTC
>TRBV11-2|13|.|.|TRBJ2-7
CASSLVGGYEQYF
TGTGCCAGCAGCTTAGTAGGGGGGTACGAGCAGTACTTC
>TRBV25-1|14|.|.|TRBJ1-2
CASTPDTRAGGYTF
TGTGCCAGCACCCCTGACACCAGGGCCGGCGGCTACACCTTC
>TRBV12-5|14|.|TRBD1|TRBJ2-5
CASGSGTGQETQYF
TGTGCTAGTGGTTCAGGGACAGGACAAGAGACCCAGTACTTC
>TRBV2|14|.|TRBD2|TRBJ2-1
CASSGLADYNEQFF
TGTGCCAGCAGTGGACTAGCGGATTACAATGAGCAGTTCTTC
>TRBV2|15|.|TRBD1|TRBJ2-7
CASRVGQGSSYEQYF
TGTGCCAGCAGAGTAGGACAGGGTAGCTCCTACGAGCAGTACTTC
>TRBV25-1|12|.|.|TRBJ1-3
CASSASGNTIYF
TGTGCCAGCAGTGCCTCTGGAAACACCATATATTTT
>TRBV18|15|.|.|TRBJ2-1
CASSPPRQFYNEQFF
TGTGCCAGCTCACCACCCCGACAGTTCTACAATGAGCAGTTCTTC
>TRBV5-6|16|.|TRBD2|TRBJ2-5
CASSPPGGAGVETQYF
TGTGCCAGCAGCCCCCCAGGCGGAGCGGGGGTGGAGACCCAGTACTTC
>TRBV6-5|14|.|TRBD1|TRBJ2-3
CASKISQGADTQYF
TGTGCCAGTAAGATCTCCCAGGGGGCAGATACGCAGTATTTT
>TRBV21-1|16|.|.|TRBJ2-1
CASSKAKGVSYNEQFF
TGTGCCAGCAGCAAAGCGAAGGGGGTATCCTACAATGAGCAGTTCTTC
>TRBV29-1|13|.|TRBD1|TRBJ2-5
CSVFQGQGETQYF
TGCAGCGTTTTCCAAGGACAGGGGGAGACCCAGTACTTC
>TRBV4-3|13|.|.|TRBJ2-7
CASSLDDGYEQYF
TGCGCCAGCAGCCTTGACGACGGTTACGAGCAGTACTTC
>TRBV29-1|16|.|TRBD1|TRBJ2-1
CSVESWTGTSPGEQFF
TGCAGCGTTGAATCCTGGACAGGGACGTCCCCCGGTGAGCAGTTCTTC
>TRBV5-1|15|.|.|TRBJ2-3
CASSLGAQIADTQYF
TGCGCCAGCAGCTTGGGGGCCCAGATTGCAGATACGCAGTATTTT
>TRBV5-1|17|.|.|TRBJ2-7
CASSSRPSGRSAYEQYF
TGCGCCAGCAGCTCGCGTCCAAGTGGGAGGTCCGCCTACGAGCAGTACTTC
>TRBV11-2|12|few|.|TRBJ2-3
CASSLGRSTQYF
TGTGCCAGCAGCTTAGGGAGGAGTACGCAGTATTTT
>TRBV5-8|13|.|.|TRBJ2-5
CASSLGVWETQYF
TGTGCCAGCAGCTTGGGGGTTTGGGAGACCCAGTACTTC
>TRBV19|14|once|TRBD1|TRBJ1-5
CASSITGQPQPQHF
TGTGCCAGTAGTATAACGGGACAGCCTCAGCCCCAGCATTTT
>TRBV14|13|.|.|TRBJ2-7
CASSQSAGVEQYF
TGTGCCAGCAGCCAAAGCGCAGGGGTCGAGCAGTACTTC
>TRBV2|15|.|TRBD2|TRBJ2-3
CASSDGRGGSDTQYF
TGTGCCAGCAGTGATGGGCGGGGGGGTTCAGATACGCAGTATTTT
>TRBV19|13|once|.|TRBJ2-2
CASSRGHPGELFF
TGTGCCAGTAGTAGGGGACATCCCGGGGAGCTGTTTTTT
>TRBV15|14|.|TRBD2|TRBJ2-7
CATSGGTSGYEQYF
TGTGCCACCAGCGGCGGGACTAGCGGCTACGAGCAGTACTTC
>TRBV19|17|.|TRBD1|TRBJ1-2
CASSKQLLRDRVYGYTF
TGTGCCAGTAGTAAACAACTTCTACGGGACAGGGTTTATGGCTACACCTTC